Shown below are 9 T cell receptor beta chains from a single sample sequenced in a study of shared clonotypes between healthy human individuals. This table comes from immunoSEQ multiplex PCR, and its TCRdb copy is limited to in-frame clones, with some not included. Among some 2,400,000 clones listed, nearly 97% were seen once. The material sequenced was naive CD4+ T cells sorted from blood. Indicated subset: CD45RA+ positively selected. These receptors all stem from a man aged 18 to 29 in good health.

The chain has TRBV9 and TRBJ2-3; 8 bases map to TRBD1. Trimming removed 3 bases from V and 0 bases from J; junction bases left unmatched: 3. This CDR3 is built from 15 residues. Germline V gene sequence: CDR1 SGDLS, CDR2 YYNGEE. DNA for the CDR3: TGTGCCAGCAGCGACCGGACAGGGAGCACAGATACGCAGTATTTT. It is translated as CASSDRTGSTDTQYF.

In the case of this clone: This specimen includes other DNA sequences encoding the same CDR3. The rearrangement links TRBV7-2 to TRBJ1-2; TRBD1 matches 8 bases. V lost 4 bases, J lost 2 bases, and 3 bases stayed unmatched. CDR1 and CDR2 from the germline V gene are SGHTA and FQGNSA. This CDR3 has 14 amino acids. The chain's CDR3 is CASSSDRGNYGYTF. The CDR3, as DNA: TGTGCCAGCAGCTCAGACAGGGGCAACTATGGCTACACCTTC.

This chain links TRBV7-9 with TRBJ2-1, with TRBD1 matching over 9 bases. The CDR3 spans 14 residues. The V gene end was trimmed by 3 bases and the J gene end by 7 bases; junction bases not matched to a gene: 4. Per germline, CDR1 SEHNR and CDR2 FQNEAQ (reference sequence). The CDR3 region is CASSFDRGWNEQFF. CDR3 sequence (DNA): TGTGCCAGCAGCTTCGACAGGGGGTGGAATGAGCAGTTCTTC.

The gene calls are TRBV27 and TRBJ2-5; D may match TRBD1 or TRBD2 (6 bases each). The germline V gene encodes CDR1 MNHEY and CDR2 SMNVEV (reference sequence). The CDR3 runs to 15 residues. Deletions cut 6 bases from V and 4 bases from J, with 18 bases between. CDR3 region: CASRPPGGYRETQYF. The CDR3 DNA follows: TGTGCCAGCAGACCTCCCGGGGGCTATAGAGAGACCCAGTACTTC.

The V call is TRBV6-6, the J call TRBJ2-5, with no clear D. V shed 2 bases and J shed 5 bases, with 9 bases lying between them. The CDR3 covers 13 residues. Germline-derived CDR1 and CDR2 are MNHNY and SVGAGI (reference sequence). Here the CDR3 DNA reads TGTGCCAGCAGTTACATCACACGGGAGACCCAGTACTTC. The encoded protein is CASSYITRETQYF.

CDR3 nucleotides: TGTGCCAGCTCACCAGGGAGGGGGAACACTGAAGCTTTCTTT. Translation: CASSPGRGNTEAFF. The V call is TRBV18, the J call TRBJ1-1; D may be TRBD1 (5 bases). Trimming pared 2 bases from V and 1 base from J, leaving 8 bases between. CDR1 KGHSH and CDR2 LQKENI come from the germline V gene. The CDR3 consists of 14 residues.

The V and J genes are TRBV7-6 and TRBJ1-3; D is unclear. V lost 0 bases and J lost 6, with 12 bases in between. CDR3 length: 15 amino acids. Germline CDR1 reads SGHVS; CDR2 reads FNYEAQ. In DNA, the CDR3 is TGTGCCAGCAGCTTAGCGGACCCCAGAACAAACACCATATATTTT. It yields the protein CASSLADPRTNTIYF.

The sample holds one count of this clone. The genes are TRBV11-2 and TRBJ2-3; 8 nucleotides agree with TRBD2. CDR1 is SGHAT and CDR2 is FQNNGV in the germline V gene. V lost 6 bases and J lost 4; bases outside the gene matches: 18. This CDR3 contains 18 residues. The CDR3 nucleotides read TGTGCCAGCAGTTCCCATGGGGCGGGGGGACTCAGGGCAGATACGCAGTATTTT. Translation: CASSSHGAGGLRADTQYF.

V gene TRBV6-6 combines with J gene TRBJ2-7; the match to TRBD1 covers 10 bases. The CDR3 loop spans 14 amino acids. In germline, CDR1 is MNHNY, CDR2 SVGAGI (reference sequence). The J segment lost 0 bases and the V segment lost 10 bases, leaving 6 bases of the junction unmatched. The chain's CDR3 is CATYWTGGSYEQYF. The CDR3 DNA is TGTGCCACCTATTGGACAGGGGGCTCCTACGAGCAGTACTTC.